These 31 T cell receptor beta chains share one sample of origin, sequenced in a study of cytomegalovirus exposure and HLA in healthy donors. PCR employed 60 Vbeta and 13 Jbeta primers. Here immunoSEQ multiplex PCR was the method, and the copy in TCRdb shows in-frame clones only, minus some. This table holds fewer than 120,000 clones, around 78% found once. Sequenced material: PBMCs. The receptors here all came from a woman younger than 45 in good health and CMV-seronegative.

This CDR3 is CASNDLWDRDPGELFF. CDR3 coding DNA: TGTGCCAGCAACGATCTCTGGGACAGGGACCCCGGGGAGCTGTTTTTT. The chain has TRBV11-2 and TRBJ2-2, with 9 nucleotides matching TRBD1. The CDR3 has 16 amino acids. V dropped 7 bases and J dropped 6; count of bases not matched to a gene: 12. Germline V gene lookup returns CDR1 SGHAT and CDR2 FQNNGV. The full variable domain, its missing parts supplied by reference TRBV11-2 and TRBJ2-2, is EAGVAQSPRYKIIEKRQSVAFWCNPISGHATLYWYQQILGQGPKLLIQFQNNGVVDDSQLPKDRFSAERLKGVDSTLKIQPAKLEDSAVYLCASNDLWDRDPGELFFGEGSRLTVL.

For this clone: Germline and junction disagree at one end, which may indicate a read error. The chain uses TRBV4-3 and TRBJ2-1, with a possible D match to TRBD2 (5 bases). There are 17 residues in the CDR3. In germline, CDR1 is LGHNA, CDR2 YSLEER. The DNA for the CDR3 is TGCGCCAGCAGCCGGGAACCCCCGGGGTTCTCCGACAATGAGCAGTTCTTC. Amino acid sequence: CASSREPPGFSDNEQFF.

This chain connects TRBV7-8 to TRBJ2-1, with TRBD2 matching 9 bases. The CDR3 runs to 16 residues. Germline lookup yields CDR1 SGHVS and CDR2 FQNEAQ. J gave up 4 bases and V 3 bases, and 7 bases lay outside the gene matches. Here the CDR3 DNA reads TGTGCCAGCAGCTTCTCGGGACTAGCAGGGTACAATGAGCAGTTCTTC. Its translation is CASSFSGLAGYNEQFF.

This clone has a single count. The CDR3 DNA reads TGTGCCAGCAGTTTGACGGGGGACTATGGCTACACCTTC. The encoded protein is CASSLTGDYGYTF. The V gene is TRBV28, the J gene TRBJ1-2; the D gene is possibly TRBD1 (5 bases). Germline V gene sequence: CDR1 MDHEN, CDR2 SYDVKM. V lost 3 bases to trimming and J lost 3 bases, with 8 bases between them. The CDR3 totals 13 residues.

The chain has TRBV5-4 and TRBJ2-1; 7 bases are a match to TRBD1. The germline CDR1 and CDR2 sequences are SGHNT and YYREEE (reference sequence). The CDR3 sequence is 15 residues long. V gave up 3 bases and J gave up 0 bases; unmatched junction bases: 3. The CDR3 bases are TGTGCCAGCAGCTCGGGACAGTCCTCCTACAATGAGCAGTTCTTC. This encodes CASSSGQSSYNEQFF.

V gene TRBV2 combines with J gene TRBJ2-5; unclear D gene. V shed 6 bases and J shed 0 bases, with 5 bases lying between them. CDR1 is SNHLY, CDR2 FYNNEI, per germline. This CDR3 contains 12 residues. Written as DNA, the CDR3 is TGTGCCAGCAGCGGTTACCAAGAGACCCAGTACTTC. It specifies CASSGYQETQYF.

The genes are TRBV6-5 and TRBJ1-2; D is perhaps TRBD1 (6 bases). V was pared by 4 bases and J by 0 bases, with 15 bases between. Germline V gene data show CDR1 as MNHEY and CDR2 as SVGAGI. CDR3 size: 16 residues. For the CDR3, the DNA is TGTGCCAGCAGTTTCCGGACAGTTAGGGCTAACTATGGCTACACCTTC. This codes for CASSFRTVRANYGYTF.

The genes are TRBV2 and TRBJ2-6, with D possibly matching TRBD1 (5 bases). The CDR3 is made up of 15 amino acids. Deletions cut 4 bases from V and 2 bases from J, with 9 bases between. Per germline, CDR1 SNHLY and CDR2 FYNNEI. The chain's CDR3 is CASSVGRTGANVLTF. CDR3 nucleotide sequence: TGTGCCAGCAGTGTGGGGCGGACTGGGGCCAACGTCCTGACTTTC.

The rearrangement links TRBV5-1 to TRBJ2-7, with 8 nucleotides matching TRBD1. The germline V gene has CDR1 SGHRS and CDR2 YFSETQ. This CDR3 is 14 amino acids long. V shed 4 bases and J 2 bases; nucleotides not matched to a gene: 5. CDR3 amino acids: CASSPTGEAYEQYF. The DNA for the CDR3 is TGCGCCAGCAGCCCGACAGGGGAGGCCTACGAGCAGTACTTC. Looking up the rest from reference TRBV5-1 and TRBJ2-7 gives the full variable domain: KAGVTQTPRYLIKTRGQQVTLSCSPISGHRSVSWYQQTPGQGLQFLFEYFSETQRNKGNFPGRFSGRQFSNSRSEMNVSTLELGDSALYLCASSPTGEAYEQYFGPGTRLTVT.

The chain's CDR3 is CASSDDGTESYF. CDR3 bases: TGTGCCAGCAGCGATGACGGGACAGAATCGTATTTT. The chain combines TRBV7-2 with TRBJ2-3, with 7 bases fitting TRBD1. This CDR3 is built from 12 residues. Germline V lookup: CDR1 SGHTA, CDR2 FQGNSA. V shed 5 bases, J shed 14 bases, and the junction held 10 bases outside the gene matches.

The chain recombines TRBV30 with TRBJ1-6; no definite D call. With 5 bases removed from V and 5 bases from J, the gap between germline ends came to 7 bases. This CDR3 is 12 amino acids long. Germline-derived CDR1 and CDR2 are GTSNPN and SVGIG (reference sequence). CDR3 bases: TGTGCCTGGGGGAGGGATAATTCACCCCTCCACTTT. It encodes CAWGRDNSPLHF. The entire variable domain, with the rest obtained from reference TRBV30 and TRBJ1-6, is as follows: SQTIHQWPATLVQPVGSPLSLECTVEGTSNPNLYWYRQAAGRGLQLLFYSVGIGQISSEVPQNLSASRPQDRQFILSSKKLLLSDSGFYLCAWGRDNSPLHFGNGTRLTVT.

The chain recombines TRBV7-8 with TRBJ2-1; 7 bases map to TRBD2. Germline values: CDR1 SGHVS, CDR2 FQNEAQ. J was trimmed by 0 bases and V by 1 base; bases with no gene match: 0. CDR3 size: 15 residues. The CDR3, as DNA: TGTGCCAGCAGCTTAGGGGAGGGCTCCTACAATGAGCAGTTCTTC. It specifies CASSLGEGSYNEQFF.

This sequence joins TRBV6-5 and TRBJ2-7, with D tentatively TRBD2 (5 bases). The V end was cut by 0 bases, the J end by 2 bases, with 11 bases between. In germline, CDR1 is MNHEY, CDR2 SVGAGI. The CDR3 has 15 amino acids. This chain's CDR3 is CASSYSRGRPYEQYF. The CDR3 nucleotides read TGTGCCAGCAGTTACTCGAGAGGGAGACCCTACGAGCAGTACTTC.

J is TRBJ2-5 and V is TRBV6-5, with D possibly matching TRBD2 (6 bases). The ends were cut back, 2 bases at V and 3 bases at J, with 16 bases in the middle. The CDR3 sequence is 16 residues long. CDR1 is MNHEY, CDR2 SVGAGI, per germline. CDR3 in DNA: TGTGCCAGCAGTTACGGGTTACGGGGGTTAAAAGAGACCCAGTACTTC. The encoded protein is CASSYGLRGLKETQYF.

V usage is TRBV7-2 and J usage is TRBJ2-1; 9 bases line up with TRBD2. The germline V gene has CDR1 SGHTA and CDR2 FQGNSA. The CDR3 consists of 15 residues. V shed 5 bases and J 7 bases; nucleotides not matched to a gene: 9. The CDR3 DNA sequence: TGTGCCAGCAGCCATAGCGGGAGTGGGTCGAATGAGCAGTTCTTC. Translating gives CASSHSGSGSNEQFF.

The rearrangement links TRBV7-9 to TRBJ2-3; no definite D call. The germline V gene encodes CDR1 SEHNR and CDR2 FQNEAQ (reference sequence). V was clipped by 1 base and J by 2 bases, with 10 bases between them. This CDR3 region has 15 residues. CDR3 bases: TGTGCCAGCAGCTTAGTAGCCGGTCCCACAGATACGCAGTATTTT. It is translated as CASSLVAGPTDTQYF.

The chain joins TRBV30 to TRBJ2-7; 11 nucleotides match TRBD1. With 5 bases clipped from V and 7 bases from J, the junction kept 4 bases outside the gene matches. This CDR3 region has 12 residues. The germline CDR1 and CDR2 sequences are GTSNPN and SVGIG (reference sequence). The CDR3 bases are TGTGCCTGGGACGGGACAGGGGGAGAGCAGTACTTC. This encodes CAWDGTGGEQYF. Complete variable domain (other parts from reference TRBV30 and TRBJ2-7): SQTIHQWPATLVQPVGSPLSLECTVEGTSNPNLYWYRQAAGRGLQLLFYSVGIGQISSEVPQNLSASRPQDRQFILSSKKLLLSDSGFYLCAWDGTGGEQYFGPGTRLTVT.

The rearrangement uses TRBV5-1 and TRBJ1-1; D perhaps matches TRBD1 (6 bases). The ends were cut back, 0 bases at V and 1 base at J, with 10 bases in the middle. Germline loops: CDR1 SGHRS, CDR2 YFSETQ. The CDR3 consists of 15 residues. The CDR3 spells CASSLVQGTNTEAFF. CDR3 DNA sequence: TGCGCCAGCAGCTTGGTTCAGGGGACGAACACTGAAGCTTTCTTT.

The chain uses TRBV5-1 and TRBJ1-1; 8 bases align to TRBD1. The CDR3 runs to 17 residues. After removal of 1 base from V and 0 bases from J, the junction contained 8 bases not matched to a gene. CDR1 is SGHRS and CDR2 is YFSETQ in the germline V gene. Here the CDR3 reads CASSLNPTGVMNTEAFF. The CDR3 DNA is TGCGCCAGCAGCTTGAACCCGACAGGGGTCATGAACACTGAAGCTTTCTTT.

The chain uses TRBV30 and TRBJ1-5; 7 nucleotides align to TRBD1. CDR1 and CDR2 from the germline V gene are GTSNPN and SVGIG (reference sequence). Trimming removed 3 bases from V and 4 bases from J; junction bases left unmatched: 6. The length of the CDR3 is 14 residues. CDR3 coding DNA: TGTGCCTGGAGCCCGGGACAGCCAAATCAGCCCCAGCATTTT. Translating gives CAWSPGQPNQPQHF.

The chain carries TRBV6-5 and TRBJ2-2; D remains unclear. The V end lost 6 bases, the J end lost 5 bases, and 10 bases lay between the germline ends. Germline loops: CDR1 MNHEY, CDR2 SVGAGI. The CDR3 is made up of 13 amino acids. CDR3 in amino acids: CASRIAQTGELFF. The CDR3 DNA reads TGTGCCAGCAGAATAGCTCAAACCGGGGAGCTGTTTTTT.

J is TRBJ1-2 and V is TRBV15, with D perhaps TRBD1 (5 bases). Germline CDR1 reads LNHNV; CDR2 reads YYDKDF (reference sequence). This CDR3 is 13 amino acids long. Deletions cut 8 bases from V and 3 bases from J, with 13 bases between. CDR3 loop: CATWGLEDYGYTF. CDR3 nucleotides: TGTGCCACCTGGGGACTTGAGGACTATGGCTACACCTTC.

The rearrangement links TRBV30 to TRBJ2-7; 7 nucleotides line up with TRBD2. CDR3 length: 14 residues. The germline V gene encodes CDR1 GTSNPN and CDR2 SVGIG (reference sequence). V lost 0 bases and J lost 2; bases outside the gene matches: 4. CDR3 protein: CAWSVRGVPYEQYF. CDR3 coding DNA: TGTGCCTGGAGTGTACGGGGGGTTCCCTACGAGCAGTACTTC.

The chain employs TRBV13 and TRBJ2-7; 7 bases are a match to TRBD2. J lost 0 bases, V lost 4 bases, and 12 bases had no gene match. This CDR3 is 17 amino acids long. Germline V gene data show CDR1 as PRHDT and CDR2 as FYEKMQ (reference sequence). CDR3 DNA sequence: TGTGCCAGCAGCTCGGAGACCAGCGGGGCTAGCTCCTACGAGCAGTACTTC. It specifies CASSSETSGASSYEQYF.

A note on this clone: Other nucleotide sequences from this sample produce the same CDR3. V and J are TRBV11-3 and TRBJ2-7, with 9 positions matching TRBD2. The CDR3 totals 14 residues. The V gene's germline CDR1 is SGHNT and CDR2 YENEEA. Unmatched junction bases numbered 7, after V lost 5 bases and J lost 5 bases. This CDR3 is CASSKRAGGHEQYF. Written as DNA, the CDR3 is TGTGCCAGCAGCAAGAGGGCGGGAGGGCACGAGCAGTACTTC.

This clone was seen a single time. The rearrangement uses TRBV2 and TRBJ1-1; TRBD1 aligns across 8 bases. The ends lost 6 bases at V and 10 bases at J; junction bases unmatched: 10. The CDR3 extends over 13 amino acids. CDR1 SNHLY and CDR2 FYNNEI come from the germline V gene. CDR3 in DNA: TGTGCCAGCAGGGCTCGAAACAGGGGGAGAGCTTTCTTT. Protein: CASRARNRGRAFF. Using reference TRBV2 and TRBJ1-1 for the parts outside the CDR3, the full variable domain is EPEVTQTPSHQVTQMGQEVILRCVPISNHLYFYWYRQILGQKVEFLVSFYNNEISEKSEIFDDQFSVERPDGSNFTLKIRSTKLEDSAMYFCASRARNRGRAFFGQGTRLTVV.

Only a few counts were recorded for this clone. The chain has TRBV30 and TRBJ2-3, with 8 positions matching TRBD1. The germline CDR1 and CDR2 sequences are GTSNPN and SVGIG (reference sequence). The J segment lost 12 bases and the V segment lost 2 bases, leaving 7 bases of the junction unmatched. This CDR3 comprises 12 residues. In DNA form, the CDR3 reads TGTGCCTGGAGTTTTGGAGACAGGGGCCAGTATTTT. Translation: CAWSFGDRGQYF.

This clone was counted only a few times. The CDR3 DNA follows: TGCGCCAGCAGCCAAGTACGGTCTCAAAGCACAGATACGCAGTATTTT. Translation: CASSQVRSQSTDTQYF. The chain combines TRBV4-1 with TRBJ2-3; no definite D call. In germline, CDR1 is MGHRA, CDR2 YSYEKL. Trimming shortened V by 1 base and J by 0 bases, and 11 bases separated the two germline ends. This CDR3 is built from 16 residues.

The CDR3: CASSQDRGQGDYEQYF. CDR3 in DNA: TGCGCCAGCAGCCAAGATCGGGGACAGGGGGACTACGAGCAGTACTTC. The rearrangement links TRBV4-3 to TRBJ2-7; 11 bases line up with TRBD1. V shed 0 bases and J 3 bases; nucleotides not matched to a gene: 4. Germline V gene sequence: CDR1 LGHNA, CDR2 YSLEER. This CDR3 is 16 amino acids long.

The chain links TRBV4-1 to TRBJ2-7; 7 nucleotides line up with TRBD2. With V trimmed by 2 bases and J by 3 bases, 13 bases remained unmatched. Germline V gene lookup returns CDR1 MGHRA and CDR2 YSYEKL. The CDR3 length is 17 residues. CDR3 loop: CASSQWDRAGRNYEQYF. The CDR3 DNA is TGCGCCAGCAGCCAATGGGACCGAGCGGGACGGAACTACGAGCAGTACTTC.

The V and J genes are TRBV4-2 and TRBJ1-2, with 11 nucleotides matching TRBD1. Germline-derived CDR1 and CDR2 are LGHNA and YNFKEQ. The length of the CDR3 is 12 residues. V lost 8 bases, J lost 6 bases, and 2 bases stayed unmatched. DNA of the CDR3: TGTGCCAGCTGGGGACAGGGGGATGGCTACACCTTC. It specifies CASWGQGDGYTF.